Listed below are T cell receptor beta chains from one sample, sequenced in a study of shared clonotypes between healthy human individuals. Here immunoSEQ multiplex PCR was the method, and the copy in TCRdb shows in-frame clones only, minus some. The table includes approximately 2,000,000 clones, about 93% detected once. The sequenced sample was naive CD8+ T cells from PBMCs. The receptors shown here come from a man in his late teens or twenties in good health. Some clones in this sample may be carry-over from other donors' samples. Each CDR3 is given with its conserved first and last residue. A D gene is named only where the DNA matches it firmly. Only part of the rows carry a size: once, few, many, or a class if the clone is expanded.

j_call d_call clone_size v_call cdr3_aa cdr3_nt
TRBJ1-3 TRBD1 NA TRBV5-3 CARSLQGATGNTIYF TGTGCCAGAAGCTTACAGGGGGCCACTGGAAACACCATATATTTT
TRBJ1-5 NA NA TRBV5-6 CASSLYGGQGNQPQHF TGTGCCAGCAGCTTGTACGGGGGGCAAGGGAATCAGCCCCAGCATTTT
TRBJ2-3 NA NA TRBV27 CASNRPPDTQYF TGTGCCAGCAACCGTCCCCCAGATACGCAGTATTTT
TRBJ2-7 NA NA TRBV27 CASSSRTEVYEQYF TGTGCCAGCAGTTCTAGGACAGAAGTCTACGAGCAGTACTTC
TRBJ1-3 NA NA TRBV9 CASSALGDTIYF TGTGCCAGCAGCGCCTTAGGGGACACCATATATTTT
TRBJ1-4 TRBD1 NA TRBV28 CASSLGTGTGGEKLFF TGTGCCAGCAGTTTGGGGACAGGGACCGGAGGGGAAAAACTGTTTTTT
TRBJ2-5 NA NA TRBV19 CASSPGTRETQYF TGTGCCAGTAGTCCAGGGACCCGAGAGACCCAGTACTTC
TRBJ1-5 NA NA TRBV28 CASSPGLNQPQHF TGTGCCAGCAGCCCTGGACTCAATCAGCCCCAGCATTTT
TRBJ2-5 TRBD1 NA TRBV6-4 CASSDSGQGQETQYF TGTGCCAGCAGTGACTCGGGACAGGGTCAAGAGACCCAGTACTTC
TRBJ1-3 NA once TRBV11-2 CASSLTRWDTIYF TGTGCCAGCAGCTTGACACGCTGGGACACCATATATTTT
TRBJ2-1 TRBD1 NA TRBV27 CASSPRDRYNEQFF TGTGCCAGCAGTCCACGGGACAGATACAATGAGCAGTTCTTC
TRBJ1-3 TRBD1 NA TRBV29-1 CSAGGDRGGNTIYF TGCAGCGCCGGAGGGGACAGGGGTGGAAACACCATATATTTT
TRBJ2-2 TRBD1 NA TRBV6-1 CASSGLKQGEGANTGELFF TGTGCCAGCAGTGGATTAAAGCAGGGGGAAGGGGCGAACACCGGGGAGCTGTTTTTT
TRBJ1-4 NA NA TRBV28 CASSSAIEEKLFF TGTGCCAGCAGTAGTGCGATTGAGGAAAAACTGTTTTTT
TRBJ2-7 NA NA TRBV4-1 CASSQETPLSYEQYF TGCGCCAGCAGCCAAGAGACCCCCCTATCCTACGAGCAGTACTTC
TRBJ1-2 NA NA TRBV15 CATSRERGWVGYTF TGTGCCACCAGCAGAGAGAGGGGGTGGGTCGGCTACACCTTC
TRBJ2-6 TRBD1 NA TRBV7-8 CASSPLDRALSGANVLTF TGTGCCAGCAGCCCCCTTGACAGGGCGCTATCTGGGGCCAACGTCCTGACTTTC
TRBJ2-3 NA NA TRBV27 CASSLMGTDTQYF TGTGCCAGCAGTTTAATGGGCACAGATACGCAGTATTTT
TRBJ2-3 NA NA TRBV27 CASQGGGASAQYF TGTGCCAGCCAAGGCGGGGGCGCTAGCGCGCAGTATTTT
TRBJ2-7 NA NA TRBV6-6 CASSSYQGSSYEQYF TGTGCCAGCAGTTCCTACCAGGGCAGCTCCTACGAGCAGTACTTC
TRBJ2-5 NA NA TRBV15 CATSIPRTAIPQETQYF TGTGCCACCAGTATCCCGCGGACGGCAATTCCTCAAGAGACCCAGTACTTC
TRBJ2-2 TRBD2 NA TRBV7-2 CASSLSGDLAGELFF TGTGCCAGCAGCTTAAGCGGGGACTTAGCCGGGGAGCTGTTTTTT
TRBJ1-2 NA NA TRBV28 CASRFQGNYGYTF TGTGCCAGCAGATTCCAGGGGAACTATGGCTACACCTTC
TRBJ2-5 TRBD2 once TRBV28 CASSHPGLADQETQYF TGTGCCAGCAGTCATCCGGGACTAGCGGATCAAGAGACCCAGTACTTC
TRBJ2-2 TRBD1 once TRBV10-3 CATRQGSTGELFF TGTGCCACTCGACAGGGATCCACCGGGGAGCTGTTTTTT
TRBJ1-1 NA NA TRBV9 CASSVVGSSNTEAFF TGTGCCAGCAGCGTCGTAGGCTCATCGAACACTGAAGCTTTCTTT
TRBJ1-1 NA NA TRBV21-1 CASSKIGGTAEAFF TGTGCCAGCAGCAAAATCGGGGGTACGGCTGAAGCTTTCTTT
TRBJ2-1 NA NA TRBV25-1 CASSKGGLGQFF TGTGCCAGCAGCAAGGGGGGACTCGGACAGTTCTTC
TRBJ1-4 NA NA TRBV11-2 CASSLEGVLANEKLFF TGTGCCAGCAGCTTAGAGGGGGTCTTAGCTAATGAAAAACTGTTTTTT
TRBJ1-2 TRBD1 NA TRBV28 CASSVGQGARDYGYTF TGTGCCAGCAGTGTCGGACAGGGGGCAAGGGACTATGGCTACACCTTC
TRBJ2-3 TRBD2 NA TRBV28 CASSPGLAGTDTQYF TGTGCCAGCAGTCCCGGACTAGCGGGCACAGATACGCAGTATTTT
TRBJ2-7 NA NA TRBV7-2 CASSLEFYRSYEQYF TGTGCCAGCAGCTTAGAGTTCTACAGGTCCTACGAGCAGTACTTC
TRBJ1-1 NA NA TRBV7-8 CASSAHSGWGTEAFF TGTGCCAGCAGCGCCCATTCGGGGTGGGGCACTGAAGCTTTCTTT
TRBJ2-1 NA NA TRBV7-6 CASSAPHYNEQFF TGTGCCAGCAGCGCCCCCCACTACAATGAGCAGTTCTTC
TRBJ2-7 NA few TRBV7-7 CASSRSSAYEQYF TGTGCCAGCAGCCGGAGTTCGGCCTACGAGCAGTACTTC
TRBJ1-1 NA NA TRBV27 CASREGGEAFF TGTGCCAGCAGAGAGGGCGGTGAAGCTTTCTTT
TRBJ2-2 NA NA TRBV19 CASSMWGSTGELFF TGTGCCAGTAGTATGTGGGGGTCCACCGGGGAGCTGTTTTTT
TRBJ1-2 TRBD1 NA TRBV29-1 CSAPDRGLYGYTF TGCAGCGCCCCAGACAGGGGGCTCTATGGCTACACCTTC
TRBJ2-1 NA NA TRBV6-5 CASSYSKYYNEQFF TGTGCCAGCAGTTACTCAAAGTACTACAATGAGCAGTTCTTC
TRBJ2-3 NA NA TRBV27 CASSSRTSLDTQYF TGTGCCAGCAGTTCTCGGACCTCACTGGATACGCAGTATTTT
TRBJ1-1 NA NA TRBV11-2 CASSSRSRAQEWAFF TGTGCCAGCAGCTCCAGAAGCCGGGCCCAAGAATGGGCTTTCTTT
TRBJ2-1 NA NA TRBV11-2 CASSLAVSEQFF TGTGCCAGCAGCTTAGCGGTGTCTGAGCAGTTCTTC
TRBJ2-1 TRBD2 NA TRBV27 CASSLLAGAFNEQFF TGTGCCAGCAGTTTACTAGCGGGAGCGTTCAATGAGCAGTTCTTC
TRBJ2-5 NA NA TRBV5-5 CASSREYQETQYF TGTGCCAGCAGCCGGGAGTACCAAGAGACCCAGTACTTC
TRBJ1-1 NA few TRBV11-2 CASSFKGVTEAFF TGTGCCAGCAGCTTCAAGGGTGTCACTGAAGCTTTCTTT
TRBJ1-5 NA NA TRBV9 CASSAGGGIPWPQHF TGTGCCAGCAGCGCCGGGGGGGGAATCCCGTGGCCCCAGCATTTT
TRBJ1-2 NA NA TRBV6-1 CASSDGLGGYGYTF TGTGCCAGCAGTGACGGGTTGGGTGGGTATGGCTACACCTTC
TRBJ2-7 NA NA TRBV4-1 CASSLRGLQTYEQYF TGCGCCAGCAGCCTTAGGGGACTGCAGACCTACGAGCAGTACTTC
TRBJ2-7 TRBD2 NA TRBV5-6 CASSPGTSGEQYF TGTGCCAGCAGCCCAGGGACTAGCGGTGAGCAGTACTTC
TRBJ1-2 NA NA TRBV30 CAGGAGGYTF TGTGCGGGGGGGGCTGGAGGCTACACCTTC
TRBJ2-7 NA NA TRBV9 CASSPGGKSYEQYF TGTGCCAGCAGCCCCGGGGGTAAGTCCTACGAGCAGTACTTC
TRBJ2-4 NA NA TRBV11-2 CASSPRTGRVAKNIQYF TGTGCCAGCAGCCCCCGGACAGGGAGGGTAGCCAAAAACATTCAGTACTTC
TRBJ2-7 NA NA TRBV27 CASSFRGQEQYF TGTGCCAGCAGTTTCAGGGGTCAAGAGCAGTACTTC
TRBJ2-7 TRBD1 NA TRBV27 CASSLRTGYYEQYF TGTGCCAGCAGCTTGCGGACAGGTTACTACGAGCAGTACTTC
TRBJ2-7 TRBD2 once TRBV13 CASSSSGTLSYEQYF TGTGCCAGCAGCTCTAGCGGGACCCTCTCCTACGAGCAGTACTTC
TRBJ2-3 NA NA TRBV7-8 CASSLAVLGPTDTQYF TGTGCCAGCAGCTTAGCGGTCCTAGGTCCCACAGATACGCAGTATTTT
TRBJ1-2 TRBD1 NA TRBV5-6 CASSLPGQGDMDYGYTF TGTGCCAGCAGCTTGCCGGGACAGGGTGATATGGACTATGGCTACACCTTC
TRBJ2-7 TRBD1 NA TRBV6-5 CASGIPGQGSYEQYF TGTGCCAGCGGAATACCGGGACAGGGTTCCTACGAGCAGTACTTC
TRBJ2-7 NA NA TRBV29-1 CSVRASYEQYF TGCAGCGTTAGAGCATCCTACGAGCAGTACTTC